This is a list of T cell receptor beta chains from one sample in a study of vaccination effects on CD4 cells after COVID-19. Antigens for these TCRs are unknown. Measured with immunoSEQ multiplex PCR; TCRdb has only the in-frame clones, and not every one. This sample has 65,000 to 70,000 clones; around four fifths occur once, and the top ten carry 0.75% to 1%. The sample in question was CD4+ T cells from PBMCs cultured with HCoV-OC43 spike peptides, obtained after COVID-19 vaccination. Source of these receptors: a human donor who received a COVID-19 vaccine. The CDR3 runs from the conserved cysteine through the conserved F or W. The D gene is left open where the match is weak. A clone size is listed for some rows: how often the clone was seen (once, few, many), or a class if it is expanded.

clone_size,v_call,d_call,j_call,cdr3_aa,cdr3_nt
-,TRBV27,-,TRBJ1-1,CASSSPPGRSEGTEAFF,TGTGCCAGCAGCTCCCCTCCGGGGCGATCTGAAGGCACTGAAGCTTTCTTT
-,TRBV18,-,TRBJ2-5,CASSRDQAVETQYF,TGTGCCAGCTCACGGGACCAGGCGGTGGAGACCCAGTACTTC
-,TRBV10-2,-,TRBJ2-2,CATSWNTGELFF,TGCGCCACCTCCTGGAACACCGGGGAGCTGTTTTTT
-,TRBV5-1,TRBD1,TRBJ1-3,CASSAAGGSGNTIYF,TGCGCCAGCAGCGCCGCAGGGGGCTCTGGAAACACCATATATTTT
few,TRBV5-1,TRBD1,TRBJ1-4,CASSLGGGAREKLFF,TGCGCCAGCAGCTTGGGAGGGGGCGCACGGGAAAAACTGTTTTTT
-,TRBV7-2,-,TRBJ2-5,CASSLLLAAETQYF,TGTGCCAGCAGCTTACTATTGGCAGCAGAGACCCAGTACTTC
once,TRBV29-1,-,TRBJ2-1,CSVEGHAGSYNEQFF,TGCAGCGTTGAAGGTCACGCGGGCTCCTACAATGAGCAGTTCTTC
-,TRBV5-4,-,TRBJ2-3,CASSTGTTRSTDTQYF,TGTGCCAGCAGCACCGGGACAACCCGTAGCACAGATACGCAGTATTTT
-,TRBV18,TRBD2,TRBJ2-1,CASSPQGLAYNEQFF,TGTGCCAGCTCACCACAGGGACTAGCCTACAATGAGCAGTTCTTC
-,TRBV10-2,-,TRBJ2-1,CASRVRGYNEQFF,TGCGCCAGCAGGGTGAGGGGGTACAATGAGCAGTTCTTC
-,TRBV28,TRBD2,TRBJ2-5,CASSPPPGTRVTYQETQYF,TGTGCCAGCAGTCCTCCACCGGGGACTAGGGTAACGTACCAAGAGACCCAGTACTTC
-,TRBV7-2,-,TRBJ1-3,CASSLATNTIYF,TGTGCCAGCAGCTTAGCGACAAACACCATATATTTT
once,TRBV7-2,TRBD1,TRBJ1-5,CASSQDRVQPQHF,TGTGCCAGCAGCCAGGACAGGGTCCAGCCCCAGCATTTT
-,TRBV6-1,-,TRBJ1-1,CASSEADYRWTEAFF,TGTGCCAGCAGTGAAGCAGACTACCGGTGGACTGAAGCTTTCTTT
-,TRBV27,-,TRBJ2-2,CASGSGDTGELFF,TGTGCCAGCGGATCGGGTGACACCGGGGAGCTGTTTTTT
-,TRBV5-6,-,TRBJ1-1,CASSDLTVTTEAFF,TGTGCCAGCAGCGACTTGACAGTTACCACTGAAGCTTTCTTT
few,TRBV9,TRBD1,TRBJ2-1,CASSVEGTGSYNEQFF,TGTGCCAGCAGCGTAGAAGGGACAGGGTCGTACAATGAGCAGTTCTTC
-,TRBV7-2,-,TRBJ1-5,CASSLEGHNQPQHF,TGTGCCAGCAGCTTGGAGGGTCACAATCAGCCCCAGCATTTT
-,TRBV3-1/TRBV3-2,-,TRBJ1-5,CASSQGSGSNQPQHF,TGTGCCAGCAGCCAAGGGTCTGGGAGCAATCAGCCCCAGCATTTT
-,TRBV3-1/TRBV3-2,-,TRBJ1-6,CASSQSPRFSPLHF,TGTGCCAGCAGCCAATCCCCCCGATTTTCACCCCTCCACTTT
few,TRBV6-6,TRBD1,TRBJ1-5,CASSAWTGSKAQHF,TGTGCCAGCAGTGCCTGGACAGGGAGTAAAGCCCAGCATTTT
once,TRBV5-4,-,TRBJ1-2,CASSLEQNYGYTF,TGTGCCAGCAGCTTGGAACAGAACTATGGCTACACCTTC
-,TRBV19,TRBD1,TRBJ1-2,CASSPEGQGRYGYTF,TGTGCCAGTAGTCCAGAAGGACAGGGGAGGTATGGCTACACCTTC
few,TRBV4-1,TRBD1,TRBJ1-6,CASSLGQVLNSPLHF,TGCGCCAGCAGCCTGGGACAGGTTCTAAATTCACCCCTCCACTTT
-,TRBV11-3,TRBD1,TRBJ2-2,CASSRGQDGGGELFF,TGTGCCAGCAGCAGGGGACAGGATGGTGGCGGGGAGCTGTTTTTT
-,TRBV6-6,-,TRBJ1-6,CASSYRSENSPLHF,TGTGCCAGCAGTTACAGGTCAGAAAATTCACCCCTCCACTTT
-,TRBV9,TRBD1,TRBJ2-1,CASSAGQVEDEQFF,TGTGCCAGCAGCGCGGGACAGGTAGAGGATGAGCAGTTCTTC
once,TRBV28,-,TRBJ1-2,CASSLYEGHGYTF,TGTGCCAGCAGTTTATATGAAGGTCATGGCTACACCTTC
few,TRBV15,-,TRBJ2-3,CATSNYPDTQYF,TGTGCCACCAGCAATTATCCAGATACGCAGTATTTT
-,TRBV4-1,-,TRBJ1-3,CASSPRRGTGNTIYF,TGCGCCAGCAGCCCAAGGAGGGGGACTGGAAACACCATATATTTT
-,TRBV20-1,TRBD2,TRBJ2-3,CSASSPGGGTDTQYF,TGCAGTGCTAGTTCCCCGGGCGGGGGGACAGATACGCAGTATTTT
-,TRBV28,-,TRBJ1-5,CASNPVDQPQHF,TGTGCCAGCAATCCAGTAGATCAGCCCCAGCATTTT
-,TRBV19,-,TRBJ2-2,CASSIRQDTGELFF,TGTGCCAGTAGTATTCGACAGGACACCGGGGAGCTGTTTTTT
-,TRBV7-8,-,TRBJ1-5,CASSLVWGQPQHF,TGTGCCAGCAGCTTAGTGTGGGGTCAGCCCCAGCATTTT
-,TRBV7-2,TRBD1,TRBJ1-2,CASSSGQGGYGYTF,TGTGCCAGCAGCTCGGGACAGGGCGGCTATGGCTACACCTTC
once,TRBV2,TRBD1,TRBJ1-1,CASKLTGLGNTEAFF,TGTGCCAGCAAATTGACAGGGCTGGGGAACACTGAAGCTTTCTTT
-,TRBV6-2/TRBV6-3,TRBD1,TRBJ2-1,CASSYHNTGQGALEQFF,TGTGCCAGCAGTTACCACAACACGGGACAGGGGGCGTTGGAGCAGTTCTTC
-,TRBV6-5,TRBD2,TRBJ2-3,CASRSAGGTDTQYF,TGTGCCAGCAGATCAGCGGGAGGCACAGATACGCAGTATTTT
-,TRBV11-3,TRBD1,TRBJ2-3,CASSFEGQGGTDTQYF,TGTGCCAGCAGCTTTGAGGGACAGGGGGGAACAGATACGCAGTATTTT
-,TRBV11-2,TRBD1,TRBJ1-2,CASSLVQGTHGYTF,TGTGCCAGCAGCTTAGTACAGGGGACCCATGGCTACACCTTC
few,TRBV7-2,-,TRBJ1-1,CASSKRPNTEAFF,TGTGCCAGCAGCAAACGGCCGAACACTGAAGCTTTCTTT
-,TRBV27,TRBD1,TRBJ1-1,CASSKTGGLGEAFF,TGTGCCAGCAGCAAGACAGGGGGCCTGGGTGAAGCTTTCTTT
-,TRBV29-1,-,TRBJ1-2,CSVEEREYGYTF,TGCAGCGTTGAAGAGAGAGAGTATGGCTACACCTTC
-,TRBV5-8,-,TRBJ2-3,CAAGPFIGTDTQYF,TGTGCCGCAGGGCCCTTTATAGGCACAGATACGCAGTATTTT
-,TRBV12-3/TRBV12-4,-,TRBJ2-5,CASSLKGLGAQYF,TGTGCCAGCAGTTTAAAGGGATTGGGGGCCCAGTACTTC
-,TRBV4-1,TRBD1,TRBJ1-2,CASSPSEGQGNSGYTF,TGCGCCAGCAGCCCCAGTGAGGGACAGGGGAATTCCGGCTACACCTTC
-,TRBV15,-,TRBJ2-5,CATSRVSAGQETQYF,TGTGCCACCAGCAGAGTCTCGGCTGGCCAAGAGACCCAGTACTTC
-,TRBV6-5,TRBD1,TRBJ1-3,CASINRGPGNTIYF,TGTGCCAGCATTAACAGGGGGCCAGGAAACACCATATATTTT
-,TRBV19,-,TRBJ1-4,CASRDTRQLPNEKLFF,TGTGCCAGCCGGGACACTCGTCAATTGCCTAATGAAAAACTGTTTTTT
-,TRBV5-6,-,TRBJ1-2,CASSLIQGRGYTF,TGTGCCAGCAGCTTAATACAGGGCAGGGGCTACACCTTC